Here is one TCR beta chain with its context. In the original analysis: Using reference gene primer amplification, nucleated cell counts were estimated. Libraries were prepared by immunoSEQ multiplex PCR; TCRdb keeps only in-frame clonotypes and omits some of them. The V and J calls and the clone size are those of that table, but D and trimming were determined from the DNA. Altogether 73,000 or so clones are present, 80% to 85% being singletons, with the ten largest covering approximately 4.1%. The record originates from a study of blood T cell repertoires in COVID-19. At the level of the study: Specimens from acute and convalescent COVID-19 originated in the United States, Italy and Spain. T cells, B-cell-depleted T cells, or PBMCs supplied cDNA or gDNA.

This CDR3 has 13 amino acids. Germline V gene lookup returns CDR1 MNHEY and CDR2 SMNVEV (reference sequence). Trimming took 5 bases from V and 2 from J, leaving 9 bases between them. The material sequenced was peripheral blood. This receptor was obtained from a woman in her fifties or sixties with acute or convalescent COVID-19. V gene TRBV27 combines with J gene TRBJ1-2; weak D call: TRBD1 (6 bases). In DNA, the CDR3 is TGTGCCAGCAGTCTCGACAGGAACTATGGCTACACCTTC. Protein product: CASSLDRNYGYTF.